What follows are 21 T cell receptor beta chains derived from one specimen sequenced in a study of blood T cell repertoires in COVID-19. Clones were read by immunoSEQ multiplex PCR, and TCRdb kept only the in-frame ones, dropping some. The table records about 240,000 clones, approximately 85% of them present only once. Sequencing was done on a sample of peripheral blood. Receptor source: a woman aged 25 to 39 with acute or convalescent COVID-19.

The chain is built from TRBV13 and TRBJ2-7, with D possibly TRBD1 on 6 matching bases. With 2 bases removed from V and 4 bases from J, the gap between germline ends came to 12 bases. This CDR3 region has 14 residues. The germline V gene has CDR1 PRHDT and CDR2 FYEKMQ (reference sequence). For the CDR3, the DNA is TGTGCCAGCAGCTTAAGGGCAGGGGAATACGAGCAGTACTTC. This encodes CASSLRAGEYEQYF.

The rearrangement links TRBV24-1 to TRBJ1-1; D perhaps matches TRBD1 (6 bases). V was clipped by 4 bases and J by 7 bases, with 9 bases between them. Germline loops: CDR1 KGHDR, CDR2 SFDVKD. This CDR3 is 12 amino acids long. DNA for the CDR3: TGTGCCACCAGTGACAGGGGTCGTGAAGCTTTCTTT. Protein product: CATSDRGREAFF.

This clone was recorded a few times. The CDR3 coding sequence is TGTGCCAGTAGTATCTCGCCAGGGGAACGAGGGAACTCTGGAAACACCATATATTTT. It is translated as CASSISPGERGNSGNTIYF. The V gene is TRBV19, the J gene TRBJ1-3; tentatively, D is TRBD1 (6 bases). Trimming stripped 3 bases from V and 0 bases from J, with 21 bases between. Germline values: CDR1 LNHDA, CDR2 SQIVND (reference sequence). The CDR3 runs to 19 residues.

This chain links TRBV7-2 with TRBJ2-2, with TRBD1 matching over 7 bases. The V gene end was trimmed by 1 base and the J gene end by 4 bases; junction bases not matched to a gene: 3. Germline CDR1 is SGHTA and CDR2 is FQGNSA. The CDR3 has 15 residues. CDR3 loop: CASSLEGAGTGELFF. In nucleotides, the CDR3 is TGTGCCAGCAGCTTAGAGGGGGCCGGCACCGGGGAGCTGTTTTTT.

The CDR3 reads CASSSPGGSRGEQFF. The CDR3, as DNA: TGTGCCAGCAGCTCCCCTGGCGGGAGTAGGGGTGAGCAGTTCTTC. The genes are TRBV7-8 and TRBJ2-1; TRBD2 aligns across 7 bases. CDR3 length equals 15 residues. J gave up 9 bases and V 4 bases, and 12 bases lay outside the gene matches. Germline CDR1 SGHVS, CDR2 FQNEAQ.

The chain recombines TRBV27 with TRBJ2-3; 9 bases are a match to TRBD2. V was pared by 6 bases and J by 6 bases, with 7 bases of the junction left unmatched. The germline V gene encodes CDR1 MNHEY and CDR2 SMNVEV (reference sequence). The CDR3 length is 14 residues. The CDR3: CASRPLAGMDTQYF. In DNA, the CDR3 is TGTGCCAGCAGACCCCTAGCGGGAATGGATACGCAGTATTTT.

There are a few counts of this clone. CDR3 protein: CASSQGLVGRSYEQYF. The CDR3, as DNA: TGTGCCAGCAGCCAAGGGTTGGTGGGCCGCTCCTACGAGCAGTACTTC. The gene calls are TRBV14 and TRBJ2-7; D ambiguous. CDR3 length equals 16 residues. Between the trimmed V and J ends, which lost 1 base and 0 bases, there was a span of 13 bases. Germline V gene data show CDR1 as SGHDN and CDR2 as FVKESK.

This clone was seen just once. The genes are TRBV9 and TRBJ2-2; 7 nucleotides line up with TRBD1. The germline CDR1 and CDR2 sequences are SGDLS and YYNGEE. CDR3 length: 16 residues. The trim removed 0 bases at V and 1 base at J, leaving 3 bases unmatched. CDR3 DNA sequence: TGTGCCAGCAGCGTAGGGACAGGCAGGAACACCGGGGAGCTGTTTTTT. Encoded protein: CASSVGTGRNTGELFF.

The chain employs TRBV24-1 and TRBJ1-5; 10 bases are a match to TRBD1. The junction had 7 bases not matched to a gene; V was cut back by 3 bases and J by 9 bases. CDR1 KGHDR and CDR2 SFDVKD come from the germline V gene. CDR3 size: 15 residues. The CDR3 region is CATSDGTGEGRPQHF. The CDR3 DNA sequence: TGTGCCACCAGTGATGGGACAGGGGAGGGTAGGCCCCAGCATTTT.

This chain uses TRBV7-8 with TRBJ1-5; TRBD1 matches 7 bases. The CDR3 has 14 amino acids. The V segment lost 5 bases and the J segment 6 bases; nucleotides outside the gene matches: 7. Germline V gives CDR1 SGHVS, CDR2 FQNEAQ. The chain's CDR3 is CASSASTGSQPQHF. Written as DNA, the CDR3 is TGTGCCAGCAGCGCCTCGACAGGGAGTCAGCCCCAGCATTTT.

V gene TRBV10-3 combines with J gene TRBJ1-3; TRBD1 is a possible D gene (6 bases). CDR1 is ENHRY and CDR2 is SYGVKD in the germline V gene. Deletions cut 0 bases from V and 0 bases from J, with 9 bases between. The CDR3 contains 16 residues. The CDR3 spells CAISESRTDSGNTIYF. CDR3 DNA sequence: TGTGCCATCAGTGAGTCGCGGACAGACTCTGGAAACACCATATATTTT.

The chain is built from TRBV19 and TRBJ1-5; 12 bases fit TRBD1. The junction had 5 bases not matched to a gene; V was cut back by 2 bases and J by 3 bases. Germline CDR1 is LNHDA and CDR2 is SQIVND (reference sequence). CDR3 length equals 17 residues. The CDR3 loop is CASSITGTGGLNQPQHF. The CDR3, as DNA: TGTGCCAGTAGTATAACCGGGACAGGGGGCCTCAATCAGCCCCAGCATTTT.

This chain links TRBV27 with TRBJ2-1, with 9 positions matching TRBD2. The CDR3 is 18 residues long. V was pared by 3 bases and J by 1 base, with 10 bases of the junction left unmatched. Germline V lookup: CDR1 MNHEY, CDR2 SMNVEV (reference sequence). As DNA, the CDR3 is TGTGCCAGCAGTTTTTCGCTAGCGGGATTAGTATCCTACAATGAGCAGTTCTTC. Protein: CASSFSLAGLVSYNEQFF.

The genes are TRBV5-1 and TRBJ2-7; TRBD2 agrees at 7 bases. CDR3 length: 13 residues. Trimming took 5 bases from V and 2 from J; bases not matched to a gene: 4. Per germline, CDR1 SGHRS and CDR2 YFSETQ. CDR3 sequence: CASRQSGAYEQYF. The CDR3 DNA reads TGCGCCAGCAGGCAGAGCGGGGCCTACGAGCAGTACTTC.

The V gene is TRBV24-1, the J gene TRBJ1-5; tentative D call: TRBD1 (5 bases). The CDR3 sequence is 13 residues long. Germline CDR1 reads KGHDR; CDR2 reads SFDVKD. V lost 9 bases, J lost 4 bases, and 12 bases lay in between. In DNA, the CDR3 is TGTGCCACCGCGGGACGGGATAATCAGCCCCAGCATTTT. Protein product: CATAGRDNQPQHF.

The chain uses TRBV19 and TRBJ2-7, with no clear D. V was shortened by 1 base and J by 5 bases, with 3 bases between the two germline ends. Looked up from germline, CDR1 is LNHDA and CDR2 is SQIVND (reference sequence). There are 11 residues in the CDR3. The CDR3 nucleotides are TGTGCCAGTAGTATAGGGCACGAGCAGTACTTC. Protein product: CASSIGHEQYF.

V usage is TRBV21-1 and J usage is TRBJ1-5; TRBD1 is the table's D call, not checked against the DNA. TRBV21-1 is labeled a pseudogene. The CDR3 is made up of 19 amino acids. CDR3 DNA sequence: TGTGCCAGCAGCAAAGTAAGGACAGGGGGCGTTTATAGCAATCAGCCCCAGCATTTT. Translated, it gives CASSKVRTGGVYSNQPQHF.

V gene TRBV5-4 combines with J gene TRBJ2-7; a possible D gene is TRBD2 (7 bases). The V end was cut by 1 base, the J end by 7 bases, with 15 bases between. Germline CDR1 reads SGHNT; CDR2 reads YYREEE (reference sequence). The CDR3 loop spans 14 amino acids. CDR3 in amino acids: CASSLSGARGEQYF. The DNA of the CDR3 is TGTGCCAGCAGCTTGAGCGGGGCGAGGGGGGAGCAGTACTTC.

The CDR3 loop is CASSIGPGLLSYEQYF. The CDR3 DNA reads as TGTGCCAGTAGTATAGGCCCCGGTCTCCTCTCCTACGAGCAGTACTTC. V gene TRBV19 combines with J gene TRBJ2-7, with unresolved D. Germline V CDR1 and CDR2: LNHDA, SQIVND (reference sequence). V was clipped by 1 base and J by 0 bases, with 13 bases between them. The CDR3 runs 16 residues.

This chain connects TRBV6-5 to TRBJ2-3, with D maybe TRBD2 (5 bases). Germline V gives CDR1 MNHEY, CDR2 SVGAGI. The CDR3 consists of 12 residues. Trimming pared 5 bases from V and 6 bases from J, leaving 9 bases between. The CDR3 loop is CASSMTTDTQYF. The CDR3, as DNA: TGTGCCAGCAGTATGACTACCGATACGCAGTATTTT.

This clone showed up just a few times. The genes are TRBV19 and TRBJ2-2; D may be TRBD1 (6 bases). This CDR3 spans 14 amino acids. Germline CDR1 LNHDA, CDR2 SQIVND (reference sequence). V was cut by 6 bases and J by 1 base, with 9 bases left in between. The CDR3, as DNA: TGTGCCAGTAGAAAGGGACAGAACACCGGGGAGCTGTTTTTT. It is translated as CASRKGQNTGELFF.